The following is a T cell receptor beta chain sequence with its context. This clonotype was seen ten or more times. Its cognate antigen has yet to be identified. Base qualities are missing; no much larger clone stands one base away. The TCR beta CDR3 regions were amplified from RNA transcripts. A first-round RT-PCR of the TCR CDR3 used the HTBI primer set with the Qiagen OneStep RT-PCR kit. Libraries were constructed in a second round of multiplex PCR, after which size selection and purification were carried out. Sequencing of the libraries was done on an Illumina HiSeq2000 using paired-end 100 bp reads. The authors processed their data as follows. Raw data were processed with SOAPnuke, discarding reads with adapters, uncalled bases, mean Phred below 15, or no exact constant-primer or identifier match. High-quality paired reads were merged with COPE v1.2.5, and unique nucleotide sequences were defined as clonotypes. Clonotypes were aligned to IMGT TRBV, TRBD and TRBJ reference segments using MiTCR v1.1. Only V-J combinations with frequency above 0.0001, covering 99% to 99.2% of repertoires, were analysed. The TCS score was defined as F50 (clonal expansion) divided by E x V (chaos), with BLOSUM62-based TCRdist calculated between CDR3 peptides within each V-J. Welch's t-statistics and random forest reduced roughly 530 V-J features to 13, which were used in a naive Bayes classifier (R e1071). TCRdb applied fastp at Q25 and MiXCR to the public reads, then kept only in-frame beta chains. Each record represents a unique CDR3 protein, reported with the most common genes and DNA among its rows. TCRdb's processing, not the authors' own work, is the source of the V and J calls. Across this sample there are about 270,000 distinct CDR3 sequences, with around 25% seen only once. In total, the top ten clones hold more than 25% of the sample.

This specimen comes from a study of T cells in Graves' hyperthyroidism and ophthalmopathy (dated by TCRdb to the late 2010s). Context from the whole study: Peripheral blood was collected at initial diagnosis, before any treatment. The 100 discovery patients were divided at random into training and test sets in a 7:3 ratio. The paper describes TCR Vbeta CDR3 sequencing of 120 to 150 peripheral blood samples, made up of roughly 40 ophthalmopathy patients, 70 to 75 hyperthyroidism patients and some 17 progressor patients. Once sampling was done, hyperthyroidism patients were given methimazole at a starting dose of 30 mg daily, whereas ophthalmopathy patients were given high-dose intravenous methylprednisolone. TCR V-J signatures able to tell the groups apart were searched for in a discovery cohort of 100 patients, of whom approximately 40 had Graves' ophthalmopathy and about 60 had stable Graves' hyperthyroidism. Whether ophthalmopathy could be predicted prospectively was tested in an independent validation cohort made up of about 18 hyperthyroidism patients plus 17 patients who later progressed to ophthalmopathy. In addition, the study compared T-cell repertoires in thyroid tissue and in blood from roughly 6 Graves' hyperthyroidism patients.

The germline V gene specifies SGHTS as CDR1 and YDEGEE as CDR2. V loses 3 bases, J loses 3 bases, and the germline ends lie 9 bases apart. The CDR3 holds 14 amino acids from the cysteine to the phenylalanine. The entry retains the CDR3 DNA only, 42 bases that are in frame from base 1. The hyperthyroidism patients were between 18 and 65 years old and newly diagnosed, with a disease duration of less than 2 months. Patients with uncontrolled infections, other autoimmune diseases, pregnancy or lactation were excluded. Diagnoses relied on clinical symptoms, serum thyroxine and TRAb, thyroid ultrasound and orbital computed tomography. Blood from progressor patients was collected at the time of first diagnosis with hyperthyroidism, before any ophthalmopathy symptoms had appeared. Ficoll-Paque density gradient centrifugation was used to isolate PBMCs from 10 ml of fresh peripheral blood. Progressor patients were first diagnosed with Graves' hyperthyroidism and then developed ophthalmopathy during follow-up. Trizol reagent was used to extract total RNA, and RNA quality was then checked on an Agilent 2100 Bioanalyzer.

The study at large found these results: Most expanded thyroid clonotypes (frequency above 0.001) were also detected in blood, a finding suggesting that blood repertoires may reflect thyroid immune responses. A 13 V-J signature model separated ophthalmopathy from stable hyperthyroidism, with 87.88% sensitivity and around 84% specificity in cross-validation and 80%/75% in testing. Sample size was not statistically predetermined, and blinding of investigators to group allocation was not performed. During validation, the model predicted progression to ophthalmopathy a median of approximately six months ahead of onset, with roughly 65% sensitivity and 72.22% specificity.

The chain links TRBV5-8 with TRBJ2-2, with the D call tentatively TRBD1 or TRBD2, each fitting 5 bases. The source material was blood. The clonotype comes from a man aged 35 to 55 with Graves' hyperthyroidism that later progressed to Graves' ophthalmopathy. The CDR3 here reads CASSSGTDTGELFF. The nucleotides are TGTGCCAGCAGCTCCGGGACGGACACCGGGGAGCTGTTTTTT.